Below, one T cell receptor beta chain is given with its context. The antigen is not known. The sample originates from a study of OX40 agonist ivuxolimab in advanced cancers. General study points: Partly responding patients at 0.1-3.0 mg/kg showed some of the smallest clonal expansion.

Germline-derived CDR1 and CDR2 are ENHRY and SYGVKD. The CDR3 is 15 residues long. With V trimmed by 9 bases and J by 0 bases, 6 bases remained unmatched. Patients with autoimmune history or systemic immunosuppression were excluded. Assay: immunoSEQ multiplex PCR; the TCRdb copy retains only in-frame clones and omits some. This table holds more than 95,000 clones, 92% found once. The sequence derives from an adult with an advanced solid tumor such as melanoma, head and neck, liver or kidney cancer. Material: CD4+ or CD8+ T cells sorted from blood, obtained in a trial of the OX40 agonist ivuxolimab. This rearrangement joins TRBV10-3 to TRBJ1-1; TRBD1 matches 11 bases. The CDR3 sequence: CAIRTGGGVNTEAFF. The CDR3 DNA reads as TGTGCCATACGGACAGGGGGCGGTGTGAACACTGAAGCTTTCTTT.